Presented here are 11 T cell receptor beta chains from one specimen sequenced in a study of early T cells in non-severe SARS-CoV-2 infection. TCRdb processed the 5' RACE reads anew with MiXCR; each CDR3 protein has one entry. The table has roughly 100,000 distinct CDR3 sequences, 11% to 15% seen once. The specimen was whole blood. Receptor source: an adult who was a healthcare worker with PCR-confirmed SARS-CoV-2 infection or an uninfected control (not recorded which).

This clonotype was seen more than once but under ten times. The chain joins TRBV19 to TRBJ1-5; no reliable D call. V lost 3 bases and J lost 1, with 10 bases in between. Germline CDR1 and CDR2: LNHDA and SQIVND (reference sequence). The CDR3 sequence is 15 residues long. The CDR3 protein is CASSMVGNSNQPQHF. The CDR3 nucleotides are TGTGCCAGTAGTATGGTCGGTAACAGCAATCAGCCCCAGCATTTT.

A few counts support this clonotype. The rearrangement joins TRBV5-4 to TRBJ2-3, with D tentatively TRBD2 (6 bases). The CDR3 has 14 residues. The germline V and J ends were trimmed by 4 bases and 4 bases, with 13 bases remaining between them. CDR1 and CDR2 (germline): SGHNT, YYREEE (reference sequence). In DNA form, the CDR3 reads TGTGCCAGCAGCGGGGGGACTGTTCCAGATACGCAGTATTTT. Translation gives CASSGGTVPDTQYF. Full variable domain (remainder filled in from reference TRBV5-4 and TRBJ2-3): ETGVTQSPTHLIKTRGQQVTLRCSSQSGHNTVSWYQQALGQGPQFIFQYYREEENGRGNFPPRFSGLQFPNYSSELNVNALELDDSALYLCASSGGTVPDTQYFGPGTRLTVL.

This clonotype was detected many times. The gene calls are TRBV7-9 and TRBJ2-5; perhaps TRBD2 as D (6 bases). The V gene's germline CDR1 is SEHNR and CDR2 FQNEAQ (reference sequence). CDR3 length: 14 residues. V dropped 3 bases and J dropped 5 bases, with 13 bases sitting between them. The CDR3 DNA is TGTGCCAGCAGCTTGTTAGCGGTCCCCGAGACCCAGTACTTC. Translating it yields CASSLLAVPETQYF.

This clonotype showed up just once. The chain couples TRBV5-4 to TRBJ2-2, with D perhaps matching TRBD1 (5 bases). This CDR3 region has 16 residues. Germline lookup yields CDR1 SGHNT and CDR2 YYREEE (reference sequence). Trimming removed 4 bases from V and 3 bases from J, with 16 bases in between. The CDR3 spells CASSPRQGADTGELFF. CDR3 bases: TGTGCCAGCAGCCCCCGGCAGGGCGCGGACACCGGGGAGCTGTTTTTT.

The chain has TRBV20-1 and TRBJ2-7, with D possibly TRBD2 on 7 matching bases. The length of the CDR3 is 13 residues. V gave up 6 bases and J gave up 6 bases, with 18 bases separating them. CDR1 DFQATT and CDR2 SNEGSKA come from the germline V gene (reference sequence). The CDR3 loop reads CSAGFGGPLEQYF. The CDR3 DNA is TGCAGTGCCGGATTCGGGGGGCCCCTCGAGCAGTACTTC.

This clonotype was detected a few times. The chain joins TRBV15 to TRBJ2-7; a weak D match, TRBD1 (6 bases). V gave up 4 bases and J gave up 4 bases, with 14 bases separating them. Germline CDR1 reads LNHNV; CDR2 reads YYDKDF (reference sequence). The CDR3 is made up of 14 amino acids. CDR3 in DNA: TGTGCCACCAGCATGCCCACAGGGTTTTACGAGCAGTACTTC. This sequence encodes CATSMPTGFYEQYF.

The table lists this clonotype with a few counts. J is TRBJ2-7 and V is TRBV29-1, with TRBD1 identical over 11 bases. CDR3 length: 16 residues. CDR1 and CDR2 (germline): SQVTM, ANQGSEA. V shed 8 bases and J 6 bases; nucleotides not matched to a gene: 18. The CDR3 sequence is CSTPGGPGTGGVEQYF. In DNA, the CDR3 is TGCAGCACCCCGGGCGGGCCTGGGACAGGGGGTGTCGAGCAGTACTTC.

This clonotype was found many times. The rearrangement uses TRBV2 and TRBJ2-3, with D possibly matching TRBD2 (6 bases). The V end lost 0 bases, the J end lost 5 bases, and 18 bases lay between the germline ends. The CDR3 is 17 residues long. CDR1 is SNHLY, CDR2 FYNNEI, per germline. The CDR3, as DNA: TGTGCCAGCAGTGAAGCGAGTGGTAGGGCGGGGAAAGATACGCAGTATTTT. This encodes CASSEASGRAGKDTQYF.

This clonotype came up many times. The chain employs TRBV9 and TRBJ1-1; D uncertain. V was pared by 7 bases and J by 2 bases, with 6 bases between. Germline-derived CDR1 and CDR2 are SGDLS and YYNGEE. The CDR3 totals 11 residues. CDR3 nucleotides: TGTGCCAGCGGGAGAAACACTGAAGCTTTCTTT. Amino acid sequence: CASGRNTEAFF.

CDR3 loop: CSARPPQGANSYNEQFF. CDR3 DNA: TGCAGTGCTAGACCACCTCAGGGGGCCAACTCCTACAATGAGCAGTTCTTC. The rearrangement links TRBV20-1 to TRBJ2-1; 8 bases are a match to TRBD1. The germline gives CDR1 DFQATT, CDR2 SNEGSKA (reference sequence). V was clipped by 2 bases and J by 0 bases; unmatched bases: 9. There are 17 residues in the CDR3.

The rearrangement joins TRBV12-3 or TRBV12-4 to TRBJ2-3; 9 positions agree with TRBD2. J was trimmed by 0 bases and V by 5 bases; bases with no gene match: 6. This CDR3 is 16 amino acids long. CDR3 loop: CASSIGLARSTDTQYF. The CDR3 DNA sequence: TGTGCCAGCAGTATTGGACTAGCGAGGAGCACAGATACGCAGTATTTT.